This TCR beta chain was sequenced during a study of T-cell reconstitution after alpha-beta-depleted transplantation in children. General study findings and limits: Approximately two months post-transplant, alpha-beta T cells reportedly originated from several hundred expanded graft clones. The origin of high day-60 TCRbeta diversity in some patients lay in surviving recipient T cells and thymic progenitors. Newly made T cells mostly supplied T-cell counts and diversity one year after transplant.

The authors prepared the TCRbeta library with unique molecular identifiers. TCRdb re-called the PCR reads through MiXCR, storing one row per CDR3 protein. The sample holds 15,000 or so distinct CDR3 sequences; 4.5% to 6.5% are singletons and the top ten take roughly 7%. Deletions cut 0 bases from V and 4 bases from J, with 4 bases between. Germline CDR1 and CDR2: SGHKS and YYEKEE (reference sequence). The CDR3 has 13 residues. In this sample, this clonotype turned up many times. Antigen specificity is unknown. The rearrangement joins TRBV5-5 to TRBJ2-2; D remains ambiguous. The receptor was derived from a boy between 5 and 17 years old with acute lymphoblastic leukemia, due to receive a stem cell transplant. The material sequenced was PBMCs, taken before TCRalphabeta/CD19-depleted stem cell transplant. Written as DNA, the CDR3 is TGTGCCAGCAGCTTGGGCAGCACCGGGGAGCTGTTTTTT. It encodes CASSLGSTGELFF.